These 20 T cell receptor beta chains came from one sample sequenced in a study of blood T cell repertoires in COVID-19. Assay used: immunoSEQ multiplex PCR; TCRdb lists only in-frame clones, some missing. The table shows approximately 240,000 clones, with approximately 86% occurring only once. Sequenced material: peripheral blood. The receptors were gathered from a human donor in a cohort sampled during active COVID-19.

This chain uses TRBV7-8 with TRBJ2-2; TRBD1 matches 8 bases. Looked up from germline, CDR1 is SGHVS and CDR2 is FQNEAQ. The J segment lost 13 bases and the V segment lost 5 bases, leaving 6 bases of the junction unmatched. The CDR3 runs 12 residues. Here the CDR3 reads CASSPRTGWLFF. The DNA for the CDR3 is TGTGCCAGCAGCCCCCGGACAGGGTGGCTGTTTTTT.

The chain carries TRBV4-2 and TRBJ2-1; 15 nucleotides match TRBD2. The CDR3 runs to 21 residues. Germline V gene lookup returns CDR1 LGHNA and CDR2 YNFKEQ. V lost 4 bases and J lost 3; bases outside the gene matches: 16. The CDR3 here is CASSRERTSGGVLSYYNEQFF. The CDR3 DNA follows: TGTGCCAGCAGCCGCGAACGGACTAGCGGGGGGGTTTTGTCATACTACAATGAGCAGTTCTTC.

The chain uses TRBV25-1 and TRBJ2-5; maybe TRBD2 (5 bases). CDR3 size: 14 residues. V was clipped by 4 bases and J by 2 bases, with 11 bases between them. Per germline, CDR1 MGHDK and CDR2 SYGVNS. CDR3 nucleotides: TGTGCCAGCAGTGCACAGAGGACTCAAGAGACCCAGTACTTC. Amino acids: CASSAQRTQETQYF.

The chain couples TRBV19 to TRBJ2-4; the match to TRBD1 covers 8 bases. CDR3 length equals 14 residues. Germline CDR1 is LNHDA and CDR2 is SQIVND (reference sequence). V lost 1 base, J lost 8 bases, and 4 bases stayed unmatched. CDR3 coding DNA: TGTGCCAGTAGTATAGGACAGGGGCTGGACATTCAGTACTTC. This gives the protein CASSIGQGLDIQYF. The variable domain in full, completed from reference TRBV19 and TRBJ2-4, reads DGGITQSPKYLFRKEGQNVTLSCEQNLNHDAMYWYRQDPGQGLRLIYYSQIVNDFQKGDIAEGYSVSREKKESFPLTVTSAQKNPTAFYLCASSIGQGLDIQYFGAGTRLSVL.

The rearrangement uses TRBV7-9 and TRBJ2-3, with 7 bases that match TRBD2. The CDR3 covers 14 residues. V trimming: 2 bases; J trimming: 6 bases; junction bases outside the gene matches: 5. Germline V gene lookup returns CDR1 SEHNR and CDR2 FQNEAQ (reference sequence). The CDR3 coding sequence is TGTGCCAGCAGCTTAAGAGCGGGACCCGATACGCAGTATTTT. Protein sequence: CASSLRAGPDTQYF.

V usage is TRBV20-1 and J usage is TRBJ2-2; 13 positions agree with TRBD2. V gave up 5 bases and J gave up 4 bases; unmatched junction bases: 7. Per germline, CDR1 DFQATT and CDR2 SNEGSKA (reference sequence). CDR3 length: 16 amino acids. CDR3: CSAGGLAGVSTGELFF. CDR3 bases: TGCAGTGCTGGTGGACTAGCGGGAGTGAGCACCGGGGAGCTGTTTTTT.

The chain links TRBV27 to TRBJ1-1; 7 bases line up with TRBD1. The V gene's germline CDR1 is MNHEY and CDR2 SMNVEV (reference sequence). The junction had 5 bases not matched to a gene; V was cut back by 4 bases and J by 3 bases. The CDR3 spans 14 residues. The CDR3 DNA reads as TGTGCCAGCAGTTCACAGGGGTTGTACACTGAAGCTTTCTTT. It codes for CASSSQGLYTEAFF.

The CDR3 spells CASAPDRYSGNTIYF. The CDR3 DNA sequence: TGTGCCAGCGCCCCCGACAGGTACTCTGGAAACACCATATATTTT. The gene calls are TRBV27 and TRBJ1-3; D possibly corresponds to TRBD1 (6 bases). The CDR3 length is 15 residues. Trimming pared 8 bases from V and 0 bases from J, leaving 14 bases between. Germline CDR1 reads MNHEY; CDR2 reads SMNVEV (reference sequence).

This chain uses TRBV19 with TRBJ2-1; D is ambiguous. Trimming took 3 bases from V and 5 from J, leaving 8 bases between them. The CDR3 covers 13 residues. The germline gives CDR1 LNHDA, CDR2 SQIVND (reference sequence). DNA for the CDR3: TGTGCCAGTAGTATGTTAACAGACAATGAGCAGTTCTTC. This gives the protein CASSMLTDNEQFF.

The chain uses TRBV5-6 and TRBJ1-3; weak D call: TRBD1 (6 bases). Deletions cut 4 bases from V and 12 bases from J, with 17 bases between. The CDR3 totals 13 residues. CDR1 and CDR2 (germline): SGHDT, YYEEEE. The CDR3 nucleotides read TGTGCCAGCAGCCGTCCTCACGGGGGGCTCATATATTTT. This codes for CASSRPHGGLIYF.

The chain uses TRBV4-1 and TRBJ1-4; D call uncertain. Germline V CDR1 and CDR2: MGHRA, YSYEKL. The CDR3 length is 16 residues. Trimming pared 0 bases from V and 2 bases from J, leaving 10 bases between. The CDR3 DNA reads TGCGCCAGCAGCCAAGAATTTCCGGAGACTAATGAAAAACTGTTTTTT. Translating it yields CASSQEFPETNEKLFF.

The V gene is TRBV10-2, the J gene TRBJ1-4; TRBD1 matches at 9 bases. The CDR3 is 14 amino acids. In germline, CDR1 is WSHSY, CDR2 SAAADI. The trim removed 8 bases at V and 8 bases at J, leaving 9 bases unmatched. The CDR3 DNA sequence: TGCGCCAGCTCGGGCTGGGACAGGGCCGAAAAACTGTTTTTT. Translation gives CASSGWDRAEKLFF.

The genes are TRBV6-6 and TRBJ2-2; 11 bases are a match to TRBD1. V was clipped by 5 bases and J by 3 bases; unmatched bases: 5. Germline CDR1 and CDR2: MNHNY and SVGAGI (reference sequence). This CDR3 has 16 residues. The CDR3 DNA is TGTGCCAGCAGTCACGGGACAGGGGGGTACACCGGGGAGCTGTTTTTT. This gives the protein CASSHGTGGYTGELFF.

The chain has TRBV19 and TRBJ1-4, with 9 nucleotides matching TRBD1. Germline loops: CDR1 LNHDA, CDR2 SQIVND (reference sequence). This CDR3 spans 14 amino acids. J was trimmed by 4 bases and V by 8 bases; bases with no gene match: 5. The CDR3 nucleotides read TGTGCCAGTTTAGGGACAGGGAGTAATGAAAAACTGTTTTTT. The encoded protein is CASLGTGSNEKLFF.

This clone was recorded a few times. The chain carries TRBV7-9 and TRBJ1-2; no clear D gene. CDR3 length equals 13 residues. The germline V gene has CDR1 SEHNR and CDR2 FQNEAQ (reference sequence). V lost 4 bases and J 7 bases, leaving 13 bases between the germline ends. The CDR3 DNA sequence: TGTGCCAGCAGCTCCAGGTTCTCGGTTGGCTACACCTTC. Its protein product is CASSSRFSVGYTF.

This clone was found once. The chain carries TRBV13 and TRBJ1-5; the D gene is possibly TRBD1 (6 bases). V gave up 4 bases and J gave up 3 bases, with 13 bases separating them. In germline, CDR1 is PRHDT, CDR2 FYEKMQ (reference sequence). The length of the CDR3 is 15 residues. DNA for the CDR3: TGTGCCAGCAGCTCATCCAGGACAGACAATCAGCCCCAGCATTTT. Protein product: CASSSSRTDNQPQHF.

This rearrangement joins TRBV6-5 to TRBJ2-1, with D unclear. The V end was cut by 1 base, the J end by 7 bases, with 14 bases between. Germline CDR1 is MNHEY and CDR2 is SVGAGI. The CDR3 has 15 residues. The chain's CDR3 is CASSYYSLLRNEQFF. DNA of the CDR3: TGTGCCAGCAGTTACTACTCACTCCTCCGAAATGAGCAGTTCTTC.

This chain joins TRBV7-9 and TRBJ2-3, with 8 bases lining up with TRBD2. The CDR3 covers 14 residues. From germline, CDR1 is SEHNR and CDR2 FQNEAQ (reference sequence). The CDR3 region has the DNA TGTGCTCATCGGAGCGGGAGCCCAACAGATACGCAGTATTTT. Residues: CAHRSGSPTDTQYF.

The rearrangement links TRBV27 to TRBJ2-1, with 10 bases matching TRBD1. After removal of 6 bases from V and 4 bases from J, the junction contained 9 bases not matched to a gene. This CDR3 is 16 amino acids long. From germline, CDR1 is MNHEY and CDR2 SMNVEV (reference sequence). CDR3 in amino acids: CASRLGGTGVYNEQFF. CDR3 bases: TGTGCCAGCAGACTTGGCGGGACAGGGGTTTACAATGAGCAGTTCTTC.

The V call is TRBV6-6, the J call TRBJ1-5; a weak D match, TRBD1 (5 bases). The germline CDR1 and CDR2 sequences are MNHNY and SVGAGI (reference sequence). The CDR3 consists of 13 residues. Trimming cost V 8 bases and J 5 bases, with 13 bases left between them. The CDR3: CASGGFPYQPQHF. CDR3 nucleotides: TGTGCCAGCGGGGGGTTTCCCTATCAGCCCCAGCATTTT.